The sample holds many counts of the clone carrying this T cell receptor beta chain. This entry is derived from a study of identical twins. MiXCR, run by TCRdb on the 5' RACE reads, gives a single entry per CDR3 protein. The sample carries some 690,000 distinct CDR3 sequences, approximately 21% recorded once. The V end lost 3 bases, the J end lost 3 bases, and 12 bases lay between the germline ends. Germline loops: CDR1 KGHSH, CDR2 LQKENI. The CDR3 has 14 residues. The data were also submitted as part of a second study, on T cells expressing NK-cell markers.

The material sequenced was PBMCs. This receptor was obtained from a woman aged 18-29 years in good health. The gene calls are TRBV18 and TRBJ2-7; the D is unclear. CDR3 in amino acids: CASSPSPGFYEQYF. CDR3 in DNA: TGTGCCAGCTCACCGTCGCCGGGTTTCTACGAGCAGTACTTC.